The present T cell receptor (beta chain) was sequenced within a study of blood T cell repertoires in COVID-19. Participant ages covered about 18 to 100 years across 24 US areas. A case of COVID-19 had been met by exposed participants within 2 weeks before study entry. CDR3 length: 13 amino acids. V lost 5 bases and J lost 12; bases outside the gene matches: 10. Germline-derived CDR1 and CDR2 are MNHEY and SMNVEV (reference sequence). Generated by immunoSEQ multiplex PCR, the TCRdb table keeps only in-frame clones and is missing some. This table holds 300,000 to 400,000 clones, roughly nine tenths found once.

The chain is built from TRBV27 and TRBJ2-1; 7 bases agree with TRBD1. The TCR originated in a woman under 40 who had been exposed to COVID-19. Sample: PBMCs or T cells enriched from blood (not recorded which). CDR3 nucleotide sequence: TGTGCCAGCAGTCTCAGACAGGGCGCGCCGCAGTTCTTC. This gives the protein CASSLRQGAPQFF.